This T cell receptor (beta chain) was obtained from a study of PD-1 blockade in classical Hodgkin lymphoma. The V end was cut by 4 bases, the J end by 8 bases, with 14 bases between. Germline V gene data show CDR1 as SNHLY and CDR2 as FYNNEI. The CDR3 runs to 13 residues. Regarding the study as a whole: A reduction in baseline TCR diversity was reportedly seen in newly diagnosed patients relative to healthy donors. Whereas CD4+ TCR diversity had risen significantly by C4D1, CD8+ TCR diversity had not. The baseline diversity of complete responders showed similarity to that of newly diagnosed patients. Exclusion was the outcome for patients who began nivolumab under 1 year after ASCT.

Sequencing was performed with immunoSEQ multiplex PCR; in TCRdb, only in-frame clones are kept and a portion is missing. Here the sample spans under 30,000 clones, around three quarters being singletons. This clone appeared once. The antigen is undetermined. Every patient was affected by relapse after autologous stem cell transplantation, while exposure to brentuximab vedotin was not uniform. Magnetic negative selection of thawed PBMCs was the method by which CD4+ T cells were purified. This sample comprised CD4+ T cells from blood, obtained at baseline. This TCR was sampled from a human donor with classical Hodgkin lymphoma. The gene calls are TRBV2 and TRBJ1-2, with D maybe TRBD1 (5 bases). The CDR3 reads CASSVGQGAGYTF. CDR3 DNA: TGTGCCAGCAGTGTAGGGCAGGGAGCAGGCTACACCTTC.